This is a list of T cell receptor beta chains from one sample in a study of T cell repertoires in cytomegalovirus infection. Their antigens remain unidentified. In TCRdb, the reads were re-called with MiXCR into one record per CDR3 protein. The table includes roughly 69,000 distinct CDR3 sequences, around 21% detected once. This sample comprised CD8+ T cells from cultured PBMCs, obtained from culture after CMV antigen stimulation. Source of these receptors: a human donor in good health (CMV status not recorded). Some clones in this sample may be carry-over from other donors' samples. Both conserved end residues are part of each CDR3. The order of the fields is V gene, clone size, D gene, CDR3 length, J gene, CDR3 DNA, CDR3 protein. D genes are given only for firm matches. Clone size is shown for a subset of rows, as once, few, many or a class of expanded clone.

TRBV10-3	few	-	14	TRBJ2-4	TGTGCCATCAGTGACGTCGGGGACCAAAACATTCAGTACTTC	CAISDVGDQNIQYF
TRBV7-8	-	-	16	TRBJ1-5	TGTGCCAGCAGCTTAACGGGGCCTGACGGTGGGCAGCCCCAGCATTTT	CASSLTGPDGGQPQHF
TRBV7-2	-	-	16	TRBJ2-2	TGTGCCAGCAGCTTAGATCATCTTTATTTGGCCGGGGAGCTGTTTTTT	CASSLDHLYLAGELFF
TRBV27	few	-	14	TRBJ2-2	TGTGCCAGCAGTTTCAAGGAATACACCGGGGAGCTGTTTTTT	CASSFKEYTGELFF
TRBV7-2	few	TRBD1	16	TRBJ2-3	TGTGCCAGCAGCTCGGGACAGACACTTTTCGCAGATACGCAGTATTTT	CASSSGQTLFADTQYF
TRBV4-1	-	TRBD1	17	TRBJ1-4	TGCGCCAGCAGCCAGGCGTCTTTGGGGACAGGGGACGAAAAACTGTTTTTT	CASSQASLGTGDEKLFF
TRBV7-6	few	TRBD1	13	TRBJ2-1	TGTGCCAGCAGCCAGGGACAGGGCGATGAGCAGTTCTTC	CASSQGQGDEQFF
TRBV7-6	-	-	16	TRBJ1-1	TGTGCCAGCAGCTTAGCAGCGCAGGGAGGGAGAACTGAAGCTTTCTTT	CASSLAAQGGRTEAFF
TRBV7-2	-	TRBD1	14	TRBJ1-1	TGTGCCAGCAGCCAAGACAGGGTGAACACTGAAGCTTTCTTT	CASSQDRVNTEAFF
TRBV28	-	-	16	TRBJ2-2	TGTGCCAGCAGAGCTGCGGATGTCATCATTACCGGGGAGCTGTTTTTT	CASRAADVIITGELFF
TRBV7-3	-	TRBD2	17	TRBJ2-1	TGTGCCAGCAGCCGCCGGGGAGCGGGGGGGCCATTCAATGAGCAGTTCTTC	CASSRRGAGGPFNEQFF
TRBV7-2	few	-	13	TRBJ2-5	TGTGCCAGCAGCTTCTCACCTGGGGAGACCCAGTACTTC	CASSFSPGETQYF
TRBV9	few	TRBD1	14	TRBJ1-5	TGTGCCAGCAGCGCGACAGGGGACAATCAGCCCCAGCATTTT	CASSATGDNQPQHF
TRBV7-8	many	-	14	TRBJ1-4	TGTGCCAGCACCCTACAGGGTCGGGAAGAAAAACTGTTTTTT	CASTLQGREEKLFF
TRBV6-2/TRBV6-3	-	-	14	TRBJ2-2	TGTGCCAGCAGAAACCTCGACAGCACCGGGGAGCTGTTTTTT	CASRNLDSTGELFF
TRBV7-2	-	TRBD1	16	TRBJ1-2	TGTGCCAGCAGCCCCAGGGACAGACCAGCTAACTATGGCTACACCTTC	CASSPRDRPANYGYTF
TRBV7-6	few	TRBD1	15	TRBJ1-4	TGTGCCAGCAGCTTAGTTGACAGGGCTGGGGAAAAACTGTTTTTT	CASSLVDRAGEKLFF
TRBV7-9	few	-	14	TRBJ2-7	TGTGCCAGCAGCTCACCTCCGGACAACTACGAGCAGTACTTC	CASSSPPDNYEQYF
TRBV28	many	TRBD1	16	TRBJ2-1	TGTGCCAGCAGTTTAGCTGATAGGACAGGGATTTATGAGCAGTTCTTC	CASSLADRTGIYEQFF
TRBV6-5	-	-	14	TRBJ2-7	TGTGCCAGCAGTTACAGTGGGGAGCCCTACGAGCAGTACTTC	CASSYSGEPYEQYF
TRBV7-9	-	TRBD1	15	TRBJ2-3	TGTGCCAGCAGCGAACAGGGGGCAGGGACAGATACGCAGTATTTT	CASSEQGAGTDTQYF
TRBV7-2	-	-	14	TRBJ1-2	TGTGCCAGCAGCTCTCCGGGGGGGCTCTATGGCTACACCTTC	CASSSPGGLYGYTF
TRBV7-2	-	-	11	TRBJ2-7	TGTGCCAGCAGCCTCTGGGACGAGCAGTACTTC	CASSLWDEQYF
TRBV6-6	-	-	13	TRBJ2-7	TGTGCCAGCAGTTACGAAGGGGTCTACGAGCAGTACTTC	CASSYEGVYEQYF
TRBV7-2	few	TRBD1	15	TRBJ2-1	TGTGCCAGCAGCCTTTCGGACAGGGGTAATAATGAGCAGTTCTTC	CASSLSDRGNNEQFF
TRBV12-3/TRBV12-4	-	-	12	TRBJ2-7	TGTGCCAGCAGTTGGGATTCCTACGAGCAGTACTTC	CASSWDSYEQYF
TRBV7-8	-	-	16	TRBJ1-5	TGTGCCAGCAGCTTAGTCCGGACCTGGGTTAATCAGCCCCAGCATTTT	CASSLVRTWVNQPQHF
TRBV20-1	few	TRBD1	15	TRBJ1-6	TGCAGTGCTAGTAATCCCGGGACAGGGAATTCACCCCTCCACTTT	CSASNPGTGNSPLHF
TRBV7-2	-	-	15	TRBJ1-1	TGTGCCAGCAGCTTGAACCGCCCGTTGAACACTGAAGCTTTCTTT	CASSLNRPLNTEAFF